The rows below give T cell receptor beta chains drawn from one sample of a study of T-cell memory formation after mild COVID-19. TCRdb used MiXCR to reprocess the 5' RACE reads, holding one entry per CDR3 protein. The table has some 250,000 distinct CDR3 sequences, approximately 18% seen once. Source material: PBMCs or a T cell subset sorted from them (not recorded which). These receptors were obtained from a man aged 18-30 years who had mild COVID-19 (a few samples of this study predate the infection). Cell type and time point are not known. Each CDR3 is given with its conserved first and last residue. The order of the fields is J gene, D gene, clone size, V gene, CDR3 DNA, CDR3 protein. A D gene is named only where the DNA matches it firmly. Size tells how often a clone was seen (once, few, many) or the class of an expanded clone, and some rows leave it out.

TRBJ2-7	NA	NA	TRBV12-5	TGTGCTAGTGGTTTGCGTCGGGGCTCCTCCTACGAGCAGTACTTC	CASGLRRGSSYEQYF
TRBJ2-3	NA	NA	TRBV13	TGTGCCAGCAGCCCCCACCTGAGGAAGGTAGCGGATACGCAGTATTTT	CASSPHLRKVADTQYF
TRBJ2-3	NA	few	TRBV18	TGTGCCAGCTCGCCAAATACAGGGTCTGGCACAGATACGCAGTATTTT	CASSPNTGSGTDTQYF
TRBJ1-1	NA	few	TRBV12-3/TRBV12-4	TGTGCCAGCAGTTTCGTCCGGGGCACTGAAGCTTTCTTT	CASSFVRGTEAFF
TRBJ1-1	NA	few	TRBV30	TGTGCCTGGAGCGGGGACGTTTACATGAACACTGAAGCTTTCTTT	CAWSGDVYMNTEAFF
TRBJ2-5	TRBD1	NA	TRBV18	TGTGCCAGCTCACCGGGACAAGGGACAGGCTCACAAGAGACCCAGTACTTC	CASSPGQGTGSQETQYF
TRBJ1-2	NA	once	TRBV9	TGTGCCAGCAGCGAACAGGGTTTTGACTATGGCTACACCTTC	CASSEQGFDYGYTF
TRBJ2-1	NA	NA	TRBV7-9	TGTGCCAGCAGCTTAGGCGTGGGGCGACACTCCTACAATGAGCAGTTCTTC	CASSLGVGRHSYNEQFF
TRBJ1-1	TRBD1	once	TRBV5-1	TGCGCCAGCAGCTTGTCCGACAGGGCAGCAGCTTTCTTT	CASSLSDRAAAFF
TRBJ2-2	NA	many	TRBV5-1	TGCGCCAGCAGCTTGGAGGCCACCGGGGAGCTGTTTTTT	CASSLEATGELFF
TRBJ2-7	NA	NA	TRBV9	TGTGCCAGCAGCGAGGGGTACGGAGCCTACGAGCAGTACTTC	CASSEGYGAYEQYF
TRBJ1-2	NA	many	TRBV27	TGTGCCAGCAGTTTATCGGGGGAAAGCTATGGCTACACCTTC	CASSLSGESYGYTF
TRBJ1-2	TRBD1	NA	TRBV20-1	TGCAGTGCTTGGACAGGGAACTATGGCTACACCTTC	CSAWTGNYGYTF
TRBJ2-2	TRBD1	few	TRBV6-6	TGTGCCAGCAGTTACGTCAGGGGGAGTAACACCGGGGAGCTGTTTTTT	CASSYVRGSNTGELFF
TRBJ2-3	TRBD2	many	TRBV20-1	TGCAGTGCTAGGGACCCGGGGGGGAGCACAGATACGCAGTATTTT	CSARDPGGSTDTQYF
TRBJ2-5	NA	few	TRBV14	TGTGCCAGCAGCGAAATAACAGTAGAAGAGACCCAGTACTTC	CASSEITVEETQYF
TRBJ1-2	TRBD1	NA	TRBV7-2	TGTGCCAGCAGCGGGGACAGGCGGTATGGCTACACCTTC	CASSGDRRYGYTF
TRBJ1-6	NA	NA	TRBV5-6	TGTGCCAGCAAATACGGAGGGAATTCACCCCTCCACTTT	CASKYGGNSPLHF
TRBJ2-3	NA	NA	TRBV19	TGTGCCAGTAGTATTCCAGGGAGAGATACGCAGTATTTT	CASSIPGRDTQYF
TRBJ2-5	TRBD2	NA	TRBV20-1	TGCAGTGCTACGGGACTAGCGGGGGGTCAAGAGACCCAGTACTTC	CSATGLAGGQETQYF
TRBJ1-2	NA	NA	TRBV28	TGTGCCAGCGAATCGAATTCGGGGCAGGGTAGGAAGAATGGCTACACCTTC	CASESNSGQGRKNGYTF
TRBJ2-5	NA	few	TRBV27	TGTGCCAGCAGATTATTCGGGTCGGGGTTGGCGGAGACCCAGTACTTC	CASRLFGSGLAETQYF
TRBJ1-2	NA	NA	TRBV28	TGTGCCAGCAGTTTATCGTCTATGGAGGGGAAAAACTATGGCTACACCTTC	CASSLSSMEGKNYGYTF
TRBJ1-1	NA	few	TRBV5-1	TGCGCCAGCAGCTTGGCCAAGGGGACTGAAGCTTTCTTT	CASSLAKGTEAFF
TRBJ2-1	TRBD2	NA	TRBV29-1	TGCAGCGTTGGCGGGGGGGCACGGGAGCAGTTCTTC	CSVGGGAREQFF
TRBJ1-6	NA	few	TRBV4-1	TGCGCCAGCAGCCAAGAGACTGTTCGGGTTCTCCACTTT	CASSQETVRVLHF
TRBJ1-5	NA	NA	TRBV6-5	TGTGCCAGCAGGAGAGGGGATGCTAGCAATCAGCCCCAGCATTTT	CASRRGDASNQPQHF
TRBJ2-1	NA	NA	TRBV12-3/TRBV12-4	TGTGCCAGCGCCTTGGGGCCCGGCCCTAACAATGAGCAGTTCTTC	CASALGPGPNNEQFF
TRBJ2-1	TRBD1	NA	TRBV29-1	TGCAGCGTTCCGACAGGGAAGGTCTACAATGAGCAGTTCTTC	CSVPTGKVYNEQFF
TRBJ2-5	NA	NA	TRBV28	TGTGCCAGCAACCTCCCGACAGGTTCCGGGCCAAAGACCCAGTACTTC	CASNLPTGSGPKTQYF
TRBJ1-1	NA	few	TRBV5-1	TGCGCCAGCAGCTTGGCCATAGGGCGCAGCGAACTCACTGAAGCTTTCTTT	CASSLAIGRSELTEAFF
TRBJ2-7	NA	few	TRBV18	TGTGCCAGCACGAACTCGGGGGGCCCAAGCTCCTACGAGCAGTACTTC	CASTNSGGPSSYEQYF
TRBJ1-2	NA	few	TRBV4-1	TGCGCCAGCAGCCAAGATCGTCCCCAGGAGGGCTACACCTTC	CASSQDRPQEGYTF
TRBJ2-3	NA	few	TRBV7-6	TGTGCCAGCAGCTCACCACTCACAGATACGCAGTATTTT	CASSSPLTDTQYF
TRBJ2-5	NA	few	TRBV6-5	TGTGCCAGCAGTAAAACCGGGACGGCGGAGACCCAGTACTTC	CASSKTGTAETQYF
TRBJ2-1	NA	few	TRBV29-1	TGCAGCGCGACGGCAGGGTTCGTTGGTGAGCAGTTCTTC	CSATAGFVGEQFF
TRBJ2-3	TRBD2	few	TRBV3-1	TGTGCCAGCAGCCAAGTGTTAGCGGGGACCACAGATACGCAGTATTTT	CASSQVLAGTTDTQYF
TRBJ1-1	NA	few	TRBV5-5	TGTGCCAGCAGCGAGGGCGCTCCGGGGGGCACTGAAGCTTTCTTT	CASSEGAPGGTEAFF
TRBJ2-1	NA	few	TRBV5-6	TGTGCCAGCAGCTTGAGGGGCTTCAATGAGCAGTTCTTC	CASSLRGFNEQFF
TRBJ2-3	NA	many	TRBV4-1	TGCGCCAGCAGCCAAGAGGGCCGTCCTAGCACAGATACGCAGTATTTT	CASSQEGRPSTDTQYF
TRBJ2-2	NA	NA	TRBV28	TGTGCCAGCAGTTTATTCGGCCAGGTGAACACCGGGGAGCTGTTTTTT	CASSLFGQVNTGELFF
TRBJ2-1	NA	many	TRBV20-1	TGCAGTGCCCCGCCCTATGGCTCGGTCTACAATGAGCAGTTCTTC	CSAPPYGSVYNEQFF
TRBJ1-1	TRBD1	NA	TRBV20-1	TGCAGTGCTAGAACAGGGGTCGGCACTGAAGCTTTCTTT	CSARTGVGTEAFF
TRBJ2-5	NA	NA	TRBV5-5	TGTGCCAGCAGTGCGGGACAGCAAGGGGAGACCCAGTACTTC	CASSAGQQGETQYF
TRBJ1-1	NA	NA	TRBV4-3	TGCGCCAGCAGCCAAGTAGGTTATCGGACTGAAGCTTTCTTT	CASSQVGYRTEAFF
TRBJ2-1	TRBD2	NA	TRBV11-2	TGTGCCAGCAGCCTTCTCGCCGGGACTAGCCGCAATGAGCAGTTCTTC	CASSLLAGTSRNEQFF
TRBJ1-4	TRBD1	NA	TRBV7-9	TGTGCCAGCAGCCCTCTCCCTCGGACAGGAAATAATGAAAAACTGTTTTTT	CASSPLPRTGNNEKLFF
TRBJ2-3	TRBD2	NA	TRBV2	TGTGCCAGCACTAGCGGGGGCCCAGATACGCAGTATTTT	CASTSGGPDTQYF
TRBJ2-3	TRBD1	NA	TRBV5-4	TGTGCCAGCAGCCTCCGGGACAGGGGACCAGATACGCAGTATTTT	CASSLRDRGPDTQYF
TRBJ1-2	NA	few	TRBV19	TGTGCCAGCCACCCCCTGGGCCACTATGGCTACACCTTC	CASHPLGHYGYTF
TRBJ2-5	TRBD2	many	TRBV20-1	TGCGGCACGGCGACCAGCGGGGGGGCCTGGGAGACCCAGTACTTC	CGTATSGGAWETQYF
TRBJ2-5	NA	many	TRBV7-2	TGTGCCAGCAGCTTCGGCCAGTCGGAGACCCAGTACTTC	CASSFGQSETQYF
TRBJ2-7	NA	few	TRBV18	TGTGCCAGCTCGCAAGACAGTTCCTCCTACGAGCAGTACTTC	CASSQDSSSYEQYF
TRBJ1-1	NA	many	TRBV12-3/TRBV12-4	TGTGCCAGCAGTTTACCGGGACAAGAAGCTTTCTTT	CASSLPGQEAFF
TRBJ1-1	NA	NA	TRBV7-9	TGTGCCAGCAGCTTATTGTGGCCGATCACTGAAGCTTTCTTT	CASSLLWPITEAFF
TRBJ1-1	NA	NA	TRBV3-1	TGTGCCAGCAGCCAAAGTTCTTTGGCTTCCACTGAAGCTTTCTTT	CASSQSSLASTEAFF
TRBJ1-5	NA	NA	TRBV19	TGTGCCAGTAGTACCCCCGACAGATATAGCAATCAGCCCCAGCATTTT	CASSTPDRYSNQPQHF
TRBJ2-5	TRBD2	NA	TRBV9	TGTGCCAGCAGCGCACCCGGACTAGCGGGGACCATAGGTTCGCGAGAGACCCAGTACTTC	CASSAPGLAGTIGSRETQYF
TRBJ1-2	NA	few	TRBV4-1	TGCGCCAGCAGCCAAGATTGGAGGGAAGAGTATGGCTACACCTTC	CASSQDWREEYGYTF